Shown below are 32 T cell receptor beta chains from a single sample sequenced in a study of CXCR3-negative and CXCR3-positive naive CD8 T cells. Study findings and constraints: More hydrophobic TRB CDR3s were found in CXCR3-positive naive cells than in CXCR3-negative naive cells.

Their cognate antigens are unknown. UMI-labeled 5' RACE yielded the TRB cDNA libraries. TCRdb reworked the 5' RACE reads into one entry per CDR3 protein, no DNA. The specimen's table records under 150,000 distinct CDR3 sequences. Sequenced: naive CXCR3+ CD8+ T cells from blood. Specified subset: CD45RO-CCR7+CD27+CD95- naive CD8+ T cells expressing CXCR3 (TNR3+). The receptors derive from a human donor in good health. Some clones in this sample may be carry-over from other donors' samples.

The V and J genes are TRBV6-2 or TRBV6-3 and TRBJ1-1; TCRdb calls TRBD1, which cannot be checked without DNA. Germline CDR1 and CDR2: MNHEY and SVGEGT. This CDR3 spans 11 amino acids. The CDR3 here is CASSTTGEAFF.

The chain links TRBV4-3 to TRBJ2-3; TCRdb reports TRBD1, a call that lacks DNA to check it against. CDR1 is LGHNA and CDR2 is YSLEER in the germline V gene. This CDR3 comprises 15 residues. The CDR3 region is CASSQDRTGADTQYF.

V gene TRBV23-1 combines with J gene TRBJ2-7; TCRdb's assignment of TRBD1 cannot be checked, as there is no DNA. TRBV23-1 is noted as an ORF with a role that remains uncertain. The CDR3 sequence is 19 residues long. The CDR3 is CASSRDRDRFSLTSYEQYF.

The chain couples TRBV28 to TRBJ2-7; TCRdb selects TRBD1, and the lack of DNA leaves this call unchecked. From germline, CDR1 is MDHEN and CDR2 SYDVKM. The CDR3 spans 15 residues. This CDR3 is CASRRTGGGVYEQYF. Full variable domain (rest looked up from reference TRBV28 and TRBJ2-7): DVKVTQSSRYLVKRTGEKVFLECVQDMDHENMFWYRQDPGLGLRLIYFSYDVKMKEKGDIPEGYSVSREKKERFSLILESASTNQTSMYLCASRRTGGGVYEQYFGPGTRLTVT.

The V and J genes are TRBV12-3 or TRBV12-4 and TRBJ2-1. The CDR3 is made up of 14 amino acids. The CDR3 sequence: CASRAGSSYNEQFF.

The chain employs TRBV5-5 and TRBJ2-1; TCRdb's D call of TRBD2 is untestable without DNA. Germline V lookup: CDR1 SGHKS, CDR2 YYEKEE (reference sequence). This CDR3 is 17 amino acids long. CDR3 amino acids: CASRPTSGGLFYNEQFF.

The J gene is TRBJ2-3, the V gene TRBV28. Germline CDR1 is MDHEN and CDR2 is SYDVKM. The CDR3 has 12 residues. The CDR3 loop is CASSSYVDTQYF.

The chain uses TRBV20-1 and TRBJ1-2. The length of the CDR3 is 13 residues. CDR1 is DFQATT, CDR2 SNEGSKA, per germline (reference sequence). CDR3 sequence: CSASLGEAYGYTF.

The rearrangement uses TRBV10-1 and TRBJ2-1; TCRdb selects TRBD1, and the lack of DNA leaves this call unchecked. This CDR3 contains 14 residues. Germline V gene data show CDR1 as WNHNN and CDR2 as SYGVQD (reference sequence). This CDR3 is CASSLTGPGDEQFF.

The rearrangement joins TRBV7-3 to TRBJ2-2. Germline-derived CDR1 and CDR2 are SGHTA and FQGTGA. The CDR3 spans 13 residues. The CDR3 protein is CASSLVDTGELFF.

The rearrangement uses TRBV15 and TRBJ2-4; TCRdb calls TRBD1, which cannot be checked without DNA. Germline V lookup: CDR1 LNHNV, CDR2 YYDKDF (reference sequence). The CDR3 sequence is 16 residues long. CDR3 region: CATSIPSWDNRNIQYF. Variable domain in full (rest from reference TRBV15 and TRBJ2-4): DAMVIQNPRYQVTQFGKPVTLSCSQTLNHNVMYWYQQKSSQAPKLLFHYYDKDFNNEADTPDNFQSRRPNTSFCFLDIRSPGLGDTAMYLCATSIPSWDNRNIQYFGAGTRLSVL.

V is TRBV5-1 and J is TRBJ1-2; absent DNA, TCRdb's TRBD1 call cannot be checked. Looked up from germline, CDR1 is SGHRS and CDR2 is YFSETQ. The CDR3 has 15 residues. The CDR3: CASSLAPGQVVGYTF.

The chain has TRBV7-8 and TRBJ2-5; TCRdb gives TRBD2 as the D gene, but with no DNA this cannot be confirmed. The germline V gene encodes CDR1 SGHVS and CDR2 FQNEAQ. The CDR3 covers 15 residues. CDR3 amino acids: CASSLTSGRHETQYF. Full variable domain (rest looked up from reference TRBV7-8 and TRBJ2-5): GAGVSQSPRYKVAKRGQDVALRCDPISGHVSLFWYQQALGQGPEFLTYFQNEAQLDKSGLPSDRFFAERPEGSVSTLKIQRTQQEDSAVYLCASSLTSGRHETQYFGPGTRLLVL.

CDR3: CASRNLDTEAFF. V gene TRBV11-2 combines with J gene TRBJ1-1. CDR1 and CDR2 (germline): SGHAT, FQNNGV. The CDR3 is 12 amino acids.

The chain is built from TRBV5-6 and TRBJ1-1; as DNA is missing, the TRBD1 call by TCRdb cannot be tested. Germline CDR1 reads SGHDT; CDR2 reads YYEEEE. The CDR3 contains 14 residues. CDR3 sequence: CASSRWGMNTEAFF.

The chain links TRBV3-1 to TRBJ1-2. Germline V gene data show CDR1 as LGHDT and CDR2 as YNNKEL (reference sequence). The CDR3 has 12 amino acids. CDR3 sequence: CASSQDGRAGIF.

The chain carries TRBV3-1 and TRBJ2-7; the D call from TCRdb, TRBD2, cannot be confirmed without DNA. Germline CDR1 reads LGHDT; CDR2 reads YNNKEL (reference sequence). The length of the CDR3 is 15 residues. The CDR3 sequence: CASSPQGLAHYEQYF.

The chain couples TRBV2 to TRBJ2-1. This CDR3 spans 14 amino acids. The germline V gene has CDR1 SNHLY and CDR2 FYNNEI. The CDR3 is CASSEAQEGDEQFF. Full variable domain (missing parts from reference TRBV2 and TRBJ2-1): EPEVTQTPSHQVTQMGQEVILRCVPISNHLYFYWYRQILGQKVEFLVSFYNNEISEKSEIFDDQFSVERPDGSNFTLKIRSTKLEDSAMYFCASSEAQEGDEQFFGPGTRLTVL.

The CDR3 loop is CASRQNSYNEQFF. This chain joins TRBV7-3 and TRBJ2-1. CDR3 length equals 13 residues. Germline V CDR1 and CDR2: SGHTA, FQGTGA.

The CDR3: CASSFGLAGGPSYNEQFF. The V gene is TRBV5-1, the J gene TRBJ2-1; checking the TCRdb D call of TRBD2 is not possible without DNA. The CDR3 loop spans 18 amino acids. Germline CDR1 and CDR2: SGHRS and YFSETQ. Drawing the rest from reference TRBV5-1 and TRBJ2-1, the complete variable domain is KAGVTQTPRYLIKTRGQQVTLSCSPISGHRSVSWYQQTPGQGLQFLFEYFSETQRNKGNFPGRFSGRQFSNSRSEMNVSTLELGDSALYLCASSFGLAGGPSYNEQFFGPGTRLTVL.

V usage is TRBV11-2 and J usage is TRBJ2-3; TCRdb gives TRBD2 as the D gene, but with no DNA this cannot be confirmed. The CDR3 covers 16 residues. CDR1 is SGHAT, CDR2 FQNNGV, per germline. CDR3 amino acids: CASNLLAGISTDTQYF.

This CDR3 reads CASSYPDREYGYTF. This chain links TRBV6-6 with TRBJ1-2; TCRdb returns TRBD1, unconfirmable since there is no DNA. This CDR3 has 14 residues. Germline V gives CDR1 MNHNY, CDR2 SVGAGI (reference sequence).

The chain combines TRBV20-1 with TRBJ2-3. The CDR3 loop spans 14 amino acids. Germline V gene data show CDR1 as DFQATT and CDR2 as SNEGSKA (reference sequence). This CDR3 is CSAAYEYGTDTQYF.

The chain links TRBV5-4 to TRBJ2-2; TCRdb returns TRBD2, unconfirmable since there is no DNA. Looked up from germline, CDR1 is SGHNT and CDR2 is YYREEE (reference sequence). This CDR3 spans 15 amino acids. The CDR3 protein is CASSHPGLDAGELFF.

The V gene is TRBV12-3 or TRBV12-4, the J gene TRBJ2-3; TCRdb outputs TRBD1, but without DNA this stays unchecked. The CDR3 covers 14 residues. Here the CDR3 reads CASSLGHRTDTQYF.

The rearrangement uses TRBV7-9 and TRBJ2-1; TCRdb's D call of TRBD2 is untestable without DNA. CDR3 size: 16 residues. Germline V gene lookup returns CDR1 SEHNR and CDR2 FQNEAQ (reference sequence). CDR3: CASSSLTGARNNEQFF.

This rearrangement joins TRBV4-1 to TRBJ1-1. The CDR3 loop spans 14 amino acids. Per germline, CDR1 MGHRA and CDR2 YSYEKL. This CDR3 is CASSQKVVGTEAFF.

The V call is TRBV5-1, the J call TRBJ2-1. From germline, CDR1 is SGHRS and CDR2 YFSETQ. The CDR3 is 16 residues long. The CDR3 is CASSLEVLGSYNEQFF.

The CDR3 loop reads CASRSPGLSYEQYF. The chain employs TRBV6-5 and TRBJ2-7; TCRdb returns TRBD1, unconfirmable since there is no DNA. The germline gives CDR1 MNHEY, CDR2 SVGAGI. The CDR3 totals 14 residues.

This chain uses TRBV29-1 with TRBJ1-1; TCRdb selects TRBD1, and the lack of DNA leaves this call unchecked. The CDR3 length is 18 residues. Germline V CDR1 and CDR2: SQVTM, ANQGSEA. The CDR3 sequence: CSVVADPTSTGANTEAFF. The whole variable domain, remainder taken from reference TRBV29-1 and TRBJ1-1, is SAVISQKPSRDICQRGTSLTIQCQVDSQVTMMFWYRQQPGQSLTLIATANQGSEATYESGFVIDKFPISRPNLTFSTLTVSNMSPEDSSIYLCSVVADPTSTGANTEAFFGQGTRLTVV.

The CDR3 is CASSYSTGETYEQYF. The chain uses TRBV6-2 or TRBV6-3 and TRBJ2-7; the D call of TRBD1 rests on TCRdb alone, since no DNA is present to check it. This CDR3 is built from 15 residues. The germline CDR1 and CDR2 sequences are MNHEY and SVGEGT.

The rearrangement joins TRBV7-9 to TRBJ2-7; as DNA is missing, the TRBD1 call by TCRdb cannot be tested. Germline lookup yields CDR1 SEHNR and CDR2 FQNEAQ (reference sequence). The CDR3 sequence is 14 residues long. This CDR3 reads CASSRQVAQGEQYF.